A single sample is the source of the 7 T cell receptor beta chains below, sequenced in a study of T-cell reconstitution after alpha-beta-depleted transplantation in children. A library of TCRbeta sequences, prepared with unique molecular identifiers, was generated. Each CDR3 protein gets one entry after TCRdb re-called the PCR reads with MiXCR. The sample yields 190,000 or so distinct CDR3 sequences, about 6.4% seen once. This specimen consisted of PBMCs from the stem cell graft donor, obtained from the stem cell graft. These TCRs come from a human donor who donated a stem cell graft to a child with Wiskott-Aldrich syndrome.

Ten or more counts support this clonotype. This rearrangement joins TRBV29-1 to TRBJ2-7; D is possibly TRBD1 or TRBD2 (5 bases each). The CDR3 length is 12 residues. V lost 4 bases, J lost 2 bases, and 9 bases lay in between. Germline CDR1 SQVTM, CDR2 ANQGSEA. CDR3 sequence reads: CSVVPGPYEQYF. Written as DNA, the CDR3 is TGCAGCGTTGTTCCGGGGCCCTACGAGCAGTACTTC.

A few counts support this clonotype. The chain is built from TRBV5-1 and TRBJ1-6, with 9 bases identical to TRBD1. This CDR3 comprises 14 residues. Germline lookup yields CDR1 SGHRS and CDR2 YFSETQ. With V trimmed by 4 bases and J by 13 bases, 9 bases remained unmatched. In DNA form, the CDR3 reads TGCGCCAGCAGCCCCGACAGGGGGAACCTCCCCCTCCACTTT. Its translation is CASSPDRGNLPLHF.

The chain combines TRBV19 with TRBJ2-1; perhaps TRBD2 as D (5 bases). The CDR3 is 15 residues long. Trimming took 4 bases from V and 9 from J, leaving 19 bases between them. Germline V gives CDR1 LNHDA, CDR2 SQIVND (reference sequence). CDR3 protein: CASSTTGIKALEQFF. Written as DNA, the CDR3 is TGTGCCAGTAGTACCACCGGGATTAAAGCCCTTGAGCAGTTCTTC.

Many counts were recorded for this clonotype. The genes are TRBV7-9 and TRBJ2-3, with D unresolved. In germline, CDR1 is SEHNR, CDR2 FQNEAQ (reference sequence). The CDR3 sequence is 14 residues long. V lost 0 bases, J lost 3 bases, and 7 bases lay in between. The CDR3 DNA sequence: TGTGCCAGCAGCTTAGCGACCGCGACAGATACGCAGTATTTT. This sequence encodes CASSLATATDTQYF.

This clonotype was recorded at least ten times. The chain uses TRBV4-1 and TRBJ2-7; either TRBD1 or TRBD2 may fit D (7 bases each). The CDR3 runs 21 residues. Germline loops: CDR1 MGHRA, CDR2 YSYEKL. V was trimmed by 4 bases and J by 3 bases, leaving 34 bases between them. The CDR3 DNA is TGCGCCAGCAGCCCCGCGACAGGGACCTCCAGAGGCCGGGACTACCACTACGAGCAGTACTTC. It encodes CASSPATGTSRGRDYHYEQYF.

This clonotype was found many times. V is TRBV20-1 and J is TRBJ1-1; possibly TRBD1 for D (6 bases). Germline V lookup: CDR1 DFQATT, CDR2 SNEGSKA (reference sequence). Trimming took 3 bases from V and 1 from J, leaving 21 bases between them. The CDR3 consists of 17 residues. CDR3 sequence (DNA): TGCAGTGCTAGGGCGATTAAGGCGGGACATACGAACACTGAAGCTTTCTTT. It specifies CSARAIKAGHTNTEAFF.

This clonotype came up many times. The V call is TRBV11-2, the J call TRBJ2-7; TRBD2 is a possible D gene (5 bases). The CDR3 length is 13 residues. V dropped 6 bases and J dropped 7 bases, with 16 bases sitting between them. Per the germline V gene, CDR1 is SGHAT and CDR2 is FQNNGV. The CDR3 is CASRLHGLWEQYF. CDR3 sequence (DNA): TGTGCCAGCAGACTTCACGGACTCTGGGAGCAGTACTTC.